This T cell receptor beta chain was recovered during a study of OX40 agonist ivuxolimab in advanced cancers. General notes on the study: The costimulatory receptor OX40 (CD134) was targeted by ivuxolimab, a fully human IgG2 agonistic monoclonal antibody. Intravenous ivuxolimab was administered to patients every 2 weeks at six dose levels: 0.01, 0.1, 0.3, 1.5, 3 and 10 mg/kg. Of the roughly 50 dose-escalation patients, hepatocellular carcinoma was present in 19, melanoma in approximately 15, renal cell carcinoma in 9 and head and neck cancer in 9. In the dose-escalation cohort, 82.7% of patients were male, and the mean age was approximately 55 years, with a range of about 20 to 90. Prior anti-PD-1, anti-PD-L1 or anti-CTLA-4 therapy was permitted, and about 40% of dose-escalation patients had received checkpoint inhibitors. Three dose-escalation patients achieved partial responses, one with hepatocellular carcinoma and two with cutaneous melanoma. Peripheral TCRbeta sequencing was intended to test whether TCR sequence diversity was altered and clonal T-cell expansion was caused by ivuxolimab. The paper describes the monotherapy dose-escalation part (N of about 55 patients) of the phase I trial of ivuxolimab. The investigation overall reported the following: Low levels of normalized T-cell clonal expansion were also seen in some nonresponding patients. In the 0.1-3.0 mg/kg groups, partial responders had among the lowest normalized peripheral clonal expansion, particularly in CD8+ T cells. The antigen specificity of the clonally expanded peripheral T cells was not determined. On average, CD8+ T cells showed more expanded clones than CD4+ T cells after ivuxolimab. Clonal expansion of both CD4+ and CD8+ blood T cells was observed from baseline to week 6 at doses 0.1 to 3.0 mg/kg.

The germline V gene encodes CDR1 MDHEN and CDR2 SYDVKM. V sheds 6 bases and J sheds 3 bases, leaving 9 bases between their ends. Taken from cysteine to phenylalanine, the CDR3 has 14 residues. Only the CDR3 DNA stays, 42 bases, in frame from base 1. Concerning this clone itself: Its antigen specificity is not known. Base quality data are lacking; no much larger clone is found one base away.

The trial excluded patients who had a history of autoimmune disease or were on systemic immunosuppression. Peripheral blood for TCR sequencing was drawn from every dose cohort at baseline, at cycle 4 day 1 and at cycle 7 day 1. The samples were drawn from a first-in-human, open-label, multicenter phase I dose-escalation trial of ivuxolimab. The trial enrolled adults with locally advanced or metastatic head and neck squamous cell, hepatocellular, melanoma or renal cell carcinoma. Before TCR sequencing, CD4+ T cells and CD8+ T cells from peripheral blood were sorted into separate populations. Genomic DNA was extracted from sorted cells for sequencing of the TCRbeta CDR3 region. The immunoSEQ Assay was used for sequencing of TCRbeta CDR3 regions. This immuneACCESS table, as held by TCRdb, lists in-frame sequences with V and J called but not all clones. Of the missing ones, under half trace to an unresolved V gene in checked studies; the others have no known cause. This sample gives tens of thousands of clones in total; roughly 90% of them show up just once. Jointly, the top ten make up roughly 3.5% of the sample.

The source of this sequence is an adult with an advanced solid tumor such as melanoma, head and neck, liver or kidney cancer. The V gene is TRBV28 and the J gene is TRBJ2-6; possibly the D gene is TRBD2, per 5 matching bases. The specimen comprised CD4+ or CD8+ T cells sorted from blood, sampled in a trial of the OX40 agonist ivuxolimab. The CDR3 reads CASRLGSGANVLTF. The DNA sequence is given as TGTGCCAGCAGACTTGGGAGTGGGGCCAACGTCCTGACTTTC. With the portions outside the CDR3 filled from the reference TRBV28 and TRBJ2-6 genes, the complete variable region becomes DVKVTQSSRYLVKRTGEKVFLECVQDMDHENMFWYRQDPGLGLRLIYFSYDVKMKEKGDIPEGYSVSREKKERFSLILESASTNQTSMYLCASRLGSGANVLTFGAGSRLTVL.